The sequence of this T cell receptor beta chain was determined in a study of blood T cell repertoires in COVID-19. Overall study: COVID-19 samples collected from the United States, Italy and Spain covered acute and convalescent phases.

This table comes from immunoSEQ multiplex PCR, and its TCRdb copy is limited to in-frame clones, with some not included. The sample records about 310,000 clones, roughly nine tenths being singletons. The V gene end was trimmed by 7 bases and the J gene end by 4 bases; junction bases not matched to a gene: 12. Germline V gene sequence: CDR1 SGHRS, CDR2 YFSETQ. The CDR3 sequence is 18 residues long. Participants, about 18 to 100 years old, spanned 25 or so US areas. Cohort 3 donors were reported recovered after two negative PCRs, clearance, or symptom resolution. Sample: PBMCs or T cells enriched from blood (not recorded which). The chain joins TRBV5-1 to TRBJ2-2, with 14 bases that match TRBD2. The sequence was collected from a woman aged 25-40 years who had recovered from COVID-19. CDR3 nucleotide sequence: TGCGCCAGCCGCGCCGGGGGACTAGCGGGAGTAGGCACCGGGGAGCTGTTTTTT. Protein sequence: CASRAGGLAGVGTGELFF.